Listed here are 10 T cell receptor beta chains from one sample, sequenced in a study of cytomegalovirus exposure and HLA in healthy donors. Amplification used 60 Vbeta primers and 13 Jbeta primers. Sequencing was performed with immunoSEQ multiplex PCR; in TCRdb, only in-frame clones are kept and a portion is missing. The table records tens of thousands of clones, roughly 78% of them present only once. Sequenced material: PBMCs. The receptors stem from a male donor in good health and CMV-seropositive.

The V call is TRBV28, the J call TRBJ1-2, with TRBD1 matching over 7 bases. Germline V gene sequence: CDR1 MDHEN, CDR2 SYDVKM. With 10 bases clipped from V and 8 bases from J, the junction kept 19 bases outside the gene matches. This CDR3 has 15 amino acids. CDR3 DNA sequence: TGTGCCACCTTCAATACACCCGGCCGCAGGGGGGGCTACACCTTC. This codes for CATFNTPGRRGGYTF.

The chain joins TRBV7-9 to TRBJ2-7; no clear D. Looked up from germline, CDR1 is SEHNR and CDR2 is FQNEAQ (reference sequence). The CDR3 covers 15 residues. V lost 6 bases and J 2 bases, leaving 17 bases between the germline ends. The CDR3 nucleotides are TGTGCCAGCAGTCCCCAAGTAGCACCAACCTACGAGCAGTACTTC. Its translation: CASSPQVAPTYEQYF.

The chain carries TRBV27 and TRBJ2-7; TRBD2 is a possible D gene (6 bases). The germline V gene encodes CDR1 MNHEY and CDR2 SMNVEV (reference sequence). V lost 2 bases, J lost 5 bases, and 7 bases lay in between. The CDR3 has 12 residues. CDR3 DNA: TGTGCCAGCAGTTTACGGGGGAACGAGCAGTACTTC. Translation: CASSLRGNEQYF.

The chain recombines TRBV11-3 with TRBJ2-2; D is uncertain. CDR3 size: 14 residues. The V end was cut by 2 bases, the J end by 2 bases, with 6 bases between. From germline, CDR1 is SGHNT and CDR2 YENEEA. CDR3 sequence (DNA): TGTGCCAGCAGCTTAAGCCCAAACACCGGGGAGCTGTTTTTT. Translating it yields CASSLSPNTGELFF. The entire variable domain, with the rest obtained from reference TRBV11-3 and TRBJ2-2, is as follows: EAGVVQSPRYKIIEKKQPVAFWCNPISGHNTLYWYLQNLGQGPELLIRYENEEAVDDSQLPKDRFSAERLKGVDSTLKIQPAELGDSAVYLCASSLSPNTGELFFGEGSRLTVL.

This sequence joins TRBV5-1 and TRBJ2-6; D unresolved. V was cut by 0 bases and J by 1 base, with 14 bases left in between. This CDR3 spans 18 amino acids. Germline loops: CDR1 SGHRS, CDR2 YFSETQ. In nucleotides, the CDR3 is TGCGCCAGCAGCTTGGGTTCGGGTAGTGTTTCTGGGGCCAACGTCCTGACTTTC. This gives the protein CASSLGSGSVSGANVLTF.

The V call is TRBV9, the J call TRBJ2-3; possible D gene TRBD2, 7 bases. Germline V lookup: CDR1 SGDLS, CDR2 YYNGEE. The CDR3 length is 16 residues. Trimming shortened V by 0 bases and J by 6 bases, and 17 bases separated the two germline ends. The CDR3 reads CASSVAGSGGGDTQYF. As DNA, the CDR3 is TGTGCCAGCAGCGTAGCTGGGTCGGGGGGCGGCGATACGCAGTATTTT.

This chain uses TRBV19 with TRBJ1-2; TRBD1 agrees at 8 bases. The J segment lost 5 bases and the V segment lost 5 bases, leaving 4 bases of the junction unmatched. This CDR3 is built from 13 residues. Germline CDR1 LNHDA, CDR2 SQIVND (reference sequence). The chain's CDR3 is CASSPGTGYGYTF. The CDR3 nucleotides are TGTGCCAGTAGTCCCGGGACAGGATATGGCTACACCTTC.

A few counts support this clone. The genes are TRBV5-4 and TRBJ1-5, with a weak D call TRBD1 (5 bases). The V end was cut by 4 bases, the J end by 5 bases, with 16 bases between. The CDR3 length is 15 residues. Germline V gene lookup returns CDR1 SGHNT and CDR2 YYREEE (reference sequence). CDR3 protein: CASSKGGGSHQPQHF. The CDR3 nucleotides read TGTGCCAGCAGCAAGGGCGGGGGGAGTCATCAGCCCCAGCATTTT.

The chain joins TRBV28 to TRBJ1-1, with D possibly being TRBD1 (6 bases). V was shortened by 9 bases and J by 0 bases, with 11 bases between the two germline ends. The CDR3 extends over 13 amino acids. Per germline, CDR1 MDHEN and CDR2 SYDVKM. CDR3 nucleotide sequence: TGTGCCAGTAGGACAGCCCTGAACACTGAAGCTTTCTTT. Amino acids: CASRTALNTEAFF.

J is TRBJ1-4 and V is TRBV4-1; tentative D call: TRBD1 (5 bases). The CDR3 spans 15 residues. Trimming cost V 2 bases and J 0 bases, with 7 bases left between them. CDR1 and CDR2 from the germline V gene are MGHRA and YSYEKL. In DNA form, the CDR3 reads TGCGCCAGCAGCCAACAGGGTTCAACTAATGAAAAACTGTTTTTT. Protein sequence: CASSQQGSTNEKLFF.